These T cell receptor beta chains were read from a single sample in a study of cytomegalovirus exposure and HLA in healthy donors. Using immunoSEQ multiplex PCR, the repertoire was profiled, and TCRdb retains in-frame clones only, with some absent. The sample consists of around 200,000 clones, approximately 78% of them appearing once. The sequencing sample was made of PBMCs. These receptors all stem from a woman aged 35 to 49 in good health and CMV-seronegative. Both conserved end residues are part of each CDR3. The D gene is left open where the match is weak. Clone size is stated in some rows and not others, as once, few, many or a class when expanded.

v_gene	abundance	d_gene	j_gene	CDR3aa	CDR3nt
TRBV7-9	.	TRBD1	TRBJ1-2	CASSSRTGTYGYTF	TGTGCCAGCAGCAGCCGGACAGGGACCTATGGCTACACCTTC
TRBV19	.	.	TRBJ1-1	CASSYDRMNTEAFF	TGTGCCTCCTCTTACGACAGAATGAACACTGAAGCTTTCTTT
TRBV18	.	TRBD1	TRBJ1-2	CASSPPTGTEVQGYTF	TGTGCCAGCTCACCACCCACGGGGACAGAAGTCCAAGGCTACACCTTC
TRBV5-1	few	TRBD1	TRBJ1-6	CASSVRGLRDSPLHF	TGCGCCAGCAGCGTCAGGGGGCTGAGGGATTCACCCCTCCACTTT
TRBV6-6	.	TRBD1	TRBJ1-5	CASIDRAGNQPQHF	TGTGCCAGCATAGACAGGGCGGGCAATCAGCCCCAGCATTTT
TRBV6-1	.	.	TRBJ1-1	CASSRQVEAFF	TGTGCCAGCAGTCGACAGGTCGAAGCTTTCTTT
TRBV5-1	.	.	TRBJ1-3	CASSLVGQQYSGNTIYF	TGCGCCAGCAGCTTGGTGGGACAACAGTACTCTGGAAACACCATATATTTT
TRBV19	.	TRBD1	TRBJ1-5	CASTTGGNQPQHF	TGTGCCAGTACGACAGGGGGGAATCAGCCCCAGCATTTT
TRBV30	.	TRBD1	TRBJ1-2	CAWGRAGGTNYGYTF	TGTGCCTGGGGTAGAGCAGGGGGCACGAACTATGGCTACACCTTC
TRBV30	.	.	TRBJ2-2	CAWSQTGLSMYTGELFF	TGTGCCTGGAGTCAAACAGGGTTGAGCATGTACACCGGGGAGCTGTTTTTT
TRBV28	.	.	TRBJ2-3	CASMVLPGADTQYF	TGTGCCAGCATGGTCCTCCCCGGTGCAGATACGCAGTATTTT
TRBV5-1	.	TRBD1	TRBJ1-5	CASSAQQGAGQPQHF	TGCGCCAGCAGCGCTCAACAGGGGGCGGGTCAGCCCCAGCATTTT
TRBV15	.	.	TRBJ2-5	CATSSWSIETQYF	TGTGCCACCAGCAGTTGGTCTATAGAGACCCAGTACTTC
TRBV30	.	.	TRBJ2-3	CAWSESSDTQYF	TGTGCCTGGAGTGAGTCGAGTGATACGCAGTATTTT
TRBV18	few	.	TRBJ1-4	CASSDGGKLFF	TGTGCCAGCTCCGACGGAGGAAAACTGTTTTTT
TRBV2	few	.	TRBJ2-7	CASSGGTTSYEQYF	TGTGCCAGCAGTGGAGGCACAACCTCCTACGAGCAGTACTTC
TRBV7-8	once	TRBD1	TRBJ2-7	CASSLGYGTGGSYEQYF	TGTGCCAGCAGCTTAGGGTACGGGACAGGGGGGTCCTACGAGCAGTACTTC
TRBV21-1	.	.	TRBJ2-7	CARVSGGGPPAYEQYF	TGTGCCAGGGTTTCTGGTGGAGGCCCCCCCGCCTACGAGCAGTACTTC
TRBV6-5	.	.	TRBJ1-1	CASRSSTDTEAFF	TGTGCCAGCAGGTCTTCAACGGACACTGAAGCTTTCTTT
TRBV7-2	.	TRBD2	TRBJ2-3	CASSLAALAGSDTQYF	TGTGCCAGCAGCTTAGCCGCACTAGCGGGATCCGATACGCAGTATTTT
TRBV4-1	.	.	TRBJ1-3	CASSQPGTGNTIYF	TGCGCCAGCAGCCAACCAGGGACTGGAAACACCATATATTTT
TRBV18	.	.	TRBJ1-1	CASSFSENTEAFF	TGTGCCAGCTCGTTCAGCGAGAACACTGAAGCTTTCTTT
TRBV11-2	.	.	TRBJ1-1	CASSLAIQGPVAFF	TGTGCCAGCAGCTTAGCAATCCAGGGCCCGGTAGCTTTCTTT
TRBV6-1	once	TRBD1	TRBJ2-7	CASLPSWTGGEQYF	TGTGCCAGCCTACCCTCCTGGACAGGGGGCGAGCAGTACTTC
TRBV11-1	once	TRBD2	TRBJ2-1	CASSLETSGSNEQFF	TGTGCCAGCAGCTTAGAAACTAGCGGGAGCAATGAGCAGTTCTTC
TRBV5-1	few	TRBD1	TRBJ1-2	CASSLPPGQDNYGYTF	TGCGCCAGCAGCTTACCTCCGGGACAGGACAACTATGGCTACACCTTC
TRBV30	.	.	TRBJ1-1	CAGNAVFGEAFF	TGTGCCGGGAATGCAGTCTTTGGTGAAGCTTTCTTT
TRBV30	.	.	TRBJ2-7	CAWSTGTYEQYF	TGTGCCTGGAGTACCGGGACTTACGAGCAGTACTTC
TRBV28	once	.	TRBJ1-4	CASSFYGVSSLFF	TGTGCCAGCAGTTTTTACGGGGTCTCAAGCCTGTTTTTT
TRBV6-5	.	TRBD1	TRBJ2-7	CASSSQGRYEQYF	TGTGCCAGCAGTTCACAGGGGCGATACGAGCAGTACTTC
TRBV11-2	.	.	TRBJ1-3	CASSSNSAGYSDRGNTIYF	TGTGCCAGCAGCTCCAACAGTGCAGGGTACTCAGACCGCGGAAACACCATATATTTT
TRBV5-1	.	TRBD2	TRBJ2-1	CASSTAGTSGKQFF	TGCGCCAGCAGCACGGCCGGGACTAGTGGGAAGCAGTTCTTC
TRBV10-3	.	.	TRBJ2-2	CAISESRPTGELFF	TGTGCCATCAGTGAGTCGAGGCCCACCGGGGAGCTGTTTTTT
TRBV28	.	.	TRBJ1-1	CASSPVMNTEAFF	TGTGCCAGCAGCCCCGTAATGAACACTGAAGCTTTCTTT
TRBV14	few	.	TRBJ1-3	CASSQVQTGNTIYF	TGTGCCAGCAGCCAAGTTCAAACTGGAAACACCATATATTTT
TRBV5-1	.	TRBD2	TRBJ2-2	CASSLGLAGATGTGELFF	TGCGCCAGCAGCTTGGGGTTAGCGGGAGCCACCGGCACCGGGGAGCTGTTTTTT
TRBV5-6	.	TRBD1	TRBJ2-3	CASSRFGQGAGDTQYF	TGTGCCAGCAGCCGATTTGGACAGGGGGCCGGAGATACGCAGTATTTT
TRBV5-1	.	.	TRBJ2-6	CASSLAGSAGANVLTF	TGCGCCAGCAGCTTGGCAGGAAGTGCTGGGGCCAACGTCCTGACTTTC
TRBV28	once	.	TRBJ1-2	CASSLAGSVYGYTF	TGTGCCAGCAGTTTAGCAGGGTCCGTCTATGGCTACACCTTC